This TCR beta chain was observed in a study of memory CD4+ T cells and cytomegalovirus serostatus. About the study: Healthy Belgian adult donors included about 10 CMV-positive and 24 CMV-negative people.

Trimming at V came to 0 bases and at J to 4 bases, leaving 1 base not matched to a gene. The germline gives CDR1 MNHNY, CDR2 SVGAGI (reference sequence). This CDR3 spans 14 amino acids. Single viable CD3+CD4+CD8-CD45RO+ cells were sorted as the memory CD4+ T cells. CMV serostatus came from serum IgG against pp150, pp28, p38, p52. As handled by the study authors: After removing out-of-frame reads, around 2.2 million distinct TCRbeta sequences remained. Produced via immunoSEQ multiplex PCR; TCRdb's table is partial and in-frame only. V and J calls and clone size are given by that table; D and trimming were obtained from the DNA. The sample yields about 52,000 clones, approximately 80% seen once. A remark on this clone: Its matching antigen is unknown.

Study conclusions and caveats: The CMV-associated TCR signature appears largely within the CD4+ memory repertoire.

The TCR originated in an adult in good health and CMV-seropositive. The chain employs TRBV6-6 and TRBJ2-7; 9 bases match TRBD1. The specimen was memory CD4+ T cells from blood. CDR3 in DNA: TGTGCCAGCAGTTACTCCGACAGGGGGTACGAGCAGTACTTC. It yields the protein CASSYSDRGYEQYF.